This T cell receptor (beta chain) was profiled in a study of blood T cell repertoires in COVID-19. Study background: Samples representing acute and convalescent COVID-19 were sourced from the United States, Italy and Spain. T cells, B-cell-depleted T cells, or PBMCs supplied cDNA or gDNA.

Germline V lookup: CDR1 SGHRS, CDR2 YFSETQ. V trimming: 4 bases; J trimming: 3 bases; junction bases outside the gene matches: 5. The CDR3 consists of 16 residues. Under the authors' procedure: It was from reference gene primer amplification that nucleated cell counts were estimated. Repertoires were generated with immunoSEQ multiplex PCR, while TCRdb's copy carries only in-frame clones and drops some. The DNA gave D and trimming, while V, J and clone size come from that table. The sample shows about 170,000 clones, under 80% of them seen only once. The sample taken for sequencing was peripheral blood. The V and J genes are TRBV5-1 and TRBJ2-3; TRBD2 matches at 13 bases. This TCR was recovered from a woman of 80 years or more with acute or convalescent COVID-19. DNA of the CDR3: TGCGCCAGCAGCACGACTAGCGGGAGGACAACAGATACGCAGTATTTT. Its protein product is CASSTTSGRTTDTQYF. Drawing the rest from reference TRBV5-1 and TRBJ2-3, the complete variable domain is KAGVTQTPRYLIKTRGQQVTLSCSPISGHRSVSWYQQTPGQGLQFLFEYFSETQRNKGNFPGRFSGRQFSNSRSEMNVSTLELGDSALYLCASSTTSGRTTDTQYFGPGTRLTVL.